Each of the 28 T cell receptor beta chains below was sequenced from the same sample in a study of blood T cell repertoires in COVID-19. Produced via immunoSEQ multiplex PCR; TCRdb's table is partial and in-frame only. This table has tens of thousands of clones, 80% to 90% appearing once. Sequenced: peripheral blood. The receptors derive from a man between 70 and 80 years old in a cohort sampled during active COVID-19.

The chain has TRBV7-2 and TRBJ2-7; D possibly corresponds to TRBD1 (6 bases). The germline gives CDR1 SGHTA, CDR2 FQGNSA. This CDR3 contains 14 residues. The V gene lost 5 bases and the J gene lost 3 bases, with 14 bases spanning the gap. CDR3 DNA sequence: TGTGCCAGCAGCCTCCGGGACACCCACTACGAGCAGTACTTC. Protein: CASSLRDTHYEQYF. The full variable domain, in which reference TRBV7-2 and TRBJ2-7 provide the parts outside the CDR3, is GAGVSQSPSNKVTEKGKDVELRCDPISGHTALYWYRQSLGQGLEFLIYFQGNSAPDKSGLPSDRFSAERTGGSVSTLTIQRTQQEDSAVYLCASSLRDTHYEQYFGPGTRLTVT.

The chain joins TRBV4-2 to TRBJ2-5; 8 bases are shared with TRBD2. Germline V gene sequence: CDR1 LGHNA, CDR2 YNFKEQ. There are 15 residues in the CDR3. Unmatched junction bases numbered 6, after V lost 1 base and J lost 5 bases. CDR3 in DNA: TGTGCCAGCAGCCAAGTATCGGGACTAGAGGAGACCCAGTACTTC. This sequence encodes CASSQVSGLEETQYF.

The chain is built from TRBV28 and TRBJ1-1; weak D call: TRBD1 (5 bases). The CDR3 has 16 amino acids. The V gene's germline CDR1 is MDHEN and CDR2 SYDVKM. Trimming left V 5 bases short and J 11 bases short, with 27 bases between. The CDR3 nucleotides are TGTGCCAGCAGTGAATACACTCAGGGTGGCCTAGGCTCCGCTTTCTTT. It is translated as CASSEYTQGGLGSAFF.

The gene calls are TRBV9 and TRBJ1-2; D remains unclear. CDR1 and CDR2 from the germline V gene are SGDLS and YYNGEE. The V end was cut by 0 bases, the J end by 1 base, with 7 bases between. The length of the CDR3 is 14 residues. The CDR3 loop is CASSVDHSNYGYTF. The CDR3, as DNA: TGTGCCAGCAGCGTAGATCACAGTAACTATGGCTACACCTTC. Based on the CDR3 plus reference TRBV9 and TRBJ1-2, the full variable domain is DSGVTQTPKHLITATGQRVTLRCSPRSGDLSVYWYQQSLDQGLQFLIQYYNGEERAKGNILERFSAQQFPDLHSELNLSSLELGDSALYFCASSVDHSNYGYTFGSGTRLTVV.

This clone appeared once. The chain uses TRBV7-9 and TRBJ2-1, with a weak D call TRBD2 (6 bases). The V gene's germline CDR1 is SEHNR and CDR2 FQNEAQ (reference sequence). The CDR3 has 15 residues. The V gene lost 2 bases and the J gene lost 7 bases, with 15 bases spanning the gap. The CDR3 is CASSLPRGGGNEQFF. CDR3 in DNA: TGTGCCAGCAGCTTACCTAGGGGAGGTGGGAATGAGCAGTTCTTC.

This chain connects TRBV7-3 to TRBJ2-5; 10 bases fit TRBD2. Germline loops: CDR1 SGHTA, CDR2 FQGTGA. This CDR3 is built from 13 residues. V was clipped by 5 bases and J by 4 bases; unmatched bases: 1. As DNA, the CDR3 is TGTGCCAGCAGCCGACTAGCGGGAGAGACCCAGTACTTC. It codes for CASSRLAGETQYF.

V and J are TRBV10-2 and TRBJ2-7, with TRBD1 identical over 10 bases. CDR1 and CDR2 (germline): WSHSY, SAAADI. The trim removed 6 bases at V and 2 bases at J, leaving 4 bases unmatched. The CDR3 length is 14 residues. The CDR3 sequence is CASRMGQGPYEQYF. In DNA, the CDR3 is TGCGCCAGCAGAATGGGACAGGGGCCCTACGAGCAGTACTTC.

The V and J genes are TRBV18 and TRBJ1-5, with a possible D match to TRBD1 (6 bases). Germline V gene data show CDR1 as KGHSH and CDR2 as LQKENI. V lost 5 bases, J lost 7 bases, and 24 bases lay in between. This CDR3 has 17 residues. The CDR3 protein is CASSSRTGRGIEQPQHF. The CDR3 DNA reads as TGTGCCAGCTCATCCCGGACCGGGAGGGGGATAGAGCAGCCCCAGCATTTT.

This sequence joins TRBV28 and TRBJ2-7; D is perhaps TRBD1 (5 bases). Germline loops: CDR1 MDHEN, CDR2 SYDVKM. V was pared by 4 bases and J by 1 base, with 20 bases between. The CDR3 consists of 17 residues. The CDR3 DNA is TGTGCCAGCAGTTCCCCCGCCAGGGCGCGAAGTTCCTACGAGCAGTACTTC. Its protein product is CASSSPARARSSYEQYF.

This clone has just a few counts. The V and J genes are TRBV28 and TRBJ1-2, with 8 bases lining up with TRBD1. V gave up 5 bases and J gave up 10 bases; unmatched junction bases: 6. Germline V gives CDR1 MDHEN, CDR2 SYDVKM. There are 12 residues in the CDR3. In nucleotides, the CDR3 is TGTGCCAGCAGTCTCCTGACAGGGGACTACACCTTC. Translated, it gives CASSLLTGDYTF.

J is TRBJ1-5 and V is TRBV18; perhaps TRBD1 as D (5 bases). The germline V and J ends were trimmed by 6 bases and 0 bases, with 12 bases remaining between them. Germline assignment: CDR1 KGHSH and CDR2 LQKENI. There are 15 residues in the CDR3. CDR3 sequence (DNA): TGTGCCAGCTCCCAGGGCCTCTATAGCAATCAGCCCCAGCATTTT. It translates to CASSQGLYSNQPQHF.

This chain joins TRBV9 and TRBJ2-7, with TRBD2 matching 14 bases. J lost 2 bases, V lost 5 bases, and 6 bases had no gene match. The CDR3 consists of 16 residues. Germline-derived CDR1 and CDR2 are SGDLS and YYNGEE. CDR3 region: CASSAGLAGATYEQYF. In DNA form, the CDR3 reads TGTGCCAGCAGTGCGGGACTAGCGGGAGCCACCTACGAGCAGTACTTC.

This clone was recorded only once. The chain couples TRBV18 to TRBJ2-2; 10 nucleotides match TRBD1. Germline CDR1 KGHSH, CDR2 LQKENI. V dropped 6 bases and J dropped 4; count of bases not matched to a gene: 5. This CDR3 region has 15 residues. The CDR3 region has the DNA TGTGCCAGCTCGCCCGGGACAGGGGCCACCGGGGAGCTGTTTTTT. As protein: CASSPGTGATGELFF.

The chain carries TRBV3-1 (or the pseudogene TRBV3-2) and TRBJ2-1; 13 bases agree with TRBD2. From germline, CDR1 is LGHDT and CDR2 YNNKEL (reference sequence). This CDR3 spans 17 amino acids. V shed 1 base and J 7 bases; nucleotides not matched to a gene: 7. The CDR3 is CASSQVRTSGSSNEQFF. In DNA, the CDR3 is TGTGCCAGCAGCCAAGTCCGGACTAGCGGGAGTTCTAATGAGCAGTTCTTC.

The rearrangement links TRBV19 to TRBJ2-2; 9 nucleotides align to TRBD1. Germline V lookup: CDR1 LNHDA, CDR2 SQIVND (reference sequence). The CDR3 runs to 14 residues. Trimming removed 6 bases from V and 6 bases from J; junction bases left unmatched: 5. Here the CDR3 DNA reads TGTGCCAGTAGGACCACAGGGGGCTCCGGGGAGCTGTTTTTT. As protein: CASRTTGGSGELFF.

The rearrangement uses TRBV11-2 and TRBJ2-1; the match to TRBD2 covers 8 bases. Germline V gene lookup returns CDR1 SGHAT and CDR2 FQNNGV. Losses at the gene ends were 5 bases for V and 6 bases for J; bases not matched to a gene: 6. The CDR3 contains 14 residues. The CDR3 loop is CASSPTTSVNEQFF. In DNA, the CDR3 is TGTGCCAGCAGCCCGACGACTAGCGTCAATGAGCAGTTCTTC.

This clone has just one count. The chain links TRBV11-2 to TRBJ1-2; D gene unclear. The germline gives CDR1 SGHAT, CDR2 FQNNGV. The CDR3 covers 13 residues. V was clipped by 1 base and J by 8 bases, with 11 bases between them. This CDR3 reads CASSLGGLPGYTF. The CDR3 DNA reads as TGTGCCAGCAGCTTAGGAGGGCTGCCCGGCTACACCTTC.

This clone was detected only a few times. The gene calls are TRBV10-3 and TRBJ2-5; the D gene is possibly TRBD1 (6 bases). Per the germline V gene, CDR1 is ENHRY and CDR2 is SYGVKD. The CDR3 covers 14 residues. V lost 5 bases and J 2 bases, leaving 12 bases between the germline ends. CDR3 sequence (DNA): TGTGCCATCAGTTCCACAGGGTTTCAAGAGACCCAGTACTTC. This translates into CAISSTGFQETQYF.

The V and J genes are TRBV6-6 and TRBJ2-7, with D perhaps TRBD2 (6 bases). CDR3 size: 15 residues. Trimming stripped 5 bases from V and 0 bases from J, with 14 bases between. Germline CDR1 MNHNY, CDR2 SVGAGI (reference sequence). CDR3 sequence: CASSNRHSGSYEQYF. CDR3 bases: TGTGCCAGCAGTAATCGGCATAGCGGCTCCTACGAGCAGTACTTC.

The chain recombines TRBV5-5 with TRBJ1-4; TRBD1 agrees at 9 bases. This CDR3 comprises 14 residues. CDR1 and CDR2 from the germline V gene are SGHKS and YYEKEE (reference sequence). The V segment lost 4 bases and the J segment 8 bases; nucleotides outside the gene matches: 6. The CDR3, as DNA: TGTGCCAGCAGCCCGGGACAGGGTAGAGAAAAACTGTTTTTT. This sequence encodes CASSPGQGREKLFF.

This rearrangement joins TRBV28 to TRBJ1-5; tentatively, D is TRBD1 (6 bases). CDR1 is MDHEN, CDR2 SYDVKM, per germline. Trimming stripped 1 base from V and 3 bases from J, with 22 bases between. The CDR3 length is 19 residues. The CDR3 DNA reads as TGTGCCAGCAGTTTATTGGCTCTCGTACAGGGTAGGACCAATCAGCCCCAGCATTTT. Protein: CASSLLALVQGRTNQPQHF.

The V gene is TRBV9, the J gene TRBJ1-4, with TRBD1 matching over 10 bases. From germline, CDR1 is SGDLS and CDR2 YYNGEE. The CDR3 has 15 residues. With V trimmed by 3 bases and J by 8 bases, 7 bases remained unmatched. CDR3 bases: TGTGCCAGCAGCGCAGGGACAGGGGTAGGGGAAAAACTGTTTTTT. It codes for CASSAGTGVGEKLFF.

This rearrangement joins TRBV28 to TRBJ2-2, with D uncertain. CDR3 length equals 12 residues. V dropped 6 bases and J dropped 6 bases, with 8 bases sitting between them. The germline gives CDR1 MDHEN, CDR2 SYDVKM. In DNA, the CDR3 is TGTGCCAGCAGGGAGCTCTCCGGGGAGCTGTTTTTT. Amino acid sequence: CASRELSGELFF.

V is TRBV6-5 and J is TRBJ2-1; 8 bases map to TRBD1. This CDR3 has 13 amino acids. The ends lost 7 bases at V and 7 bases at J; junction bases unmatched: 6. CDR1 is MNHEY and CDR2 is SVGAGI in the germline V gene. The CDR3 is CASTTGGYNEQFF. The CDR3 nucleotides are TGTGCCAGCACCACAGGGGGTTATAATGAGCAGTTCTTC.

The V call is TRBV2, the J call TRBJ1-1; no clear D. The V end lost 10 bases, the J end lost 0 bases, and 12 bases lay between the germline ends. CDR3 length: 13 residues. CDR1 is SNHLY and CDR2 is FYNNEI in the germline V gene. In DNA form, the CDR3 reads TGTGCCACCCAGACGGAGGTGAACACTGAAGCTTTCTTT. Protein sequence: CATQTEVNTEAFF.

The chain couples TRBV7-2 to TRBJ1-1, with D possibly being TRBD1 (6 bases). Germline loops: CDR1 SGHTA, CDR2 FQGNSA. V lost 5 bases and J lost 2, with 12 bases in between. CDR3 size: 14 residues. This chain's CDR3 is CASSPRQANTEAFF. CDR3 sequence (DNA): TGTGCCAGCAGCCCAAGACAGGCTAACACTGAAGCTTTCTTT. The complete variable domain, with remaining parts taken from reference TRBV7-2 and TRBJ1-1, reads GAGVSQSPSNKVTEKGKDVELRCDPISGHTALYWYRQSLGQGLEFLIYFQGNSAPDKSGLPSDRFSAERTGGSVSTLTIQRTQQEDSAVYLCASSPRQANTEAFFGQGTRLTVV.

The CDR3 nucleotides are TGTGCCAGCAGCTTACTAGCGGGAGGACCAGATACGCAGTATTTT. Amino acids: CASSLLAGGPDTQYF. The chain combines TRBV7-3 with TRBJ2-3; 11 bases align to TRBD2. The CDR3 consists of 15 residues. Germline-derived CDR1 and CDR2 are SGHTA and FQGTGA. V gave up 2 bases and J gave up 4 bases; unmatched junction bases: 2.

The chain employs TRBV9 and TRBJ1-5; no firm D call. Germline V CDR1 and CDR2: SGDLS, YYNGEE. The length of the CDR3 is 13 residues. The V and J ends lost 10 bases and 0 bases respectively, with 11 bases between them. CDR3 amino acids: CAPLLYSNQPQHF. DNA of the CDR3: TGTGCCCCACTTTTATATAGCAATCAGCCCCAGCATTTT.